This T cell receptor (beta chain) was captured in a study of T cells expressing NK-cell markers. Whole-study context: TCR beta repertoires came from sorted CD3+CD56+NKG2C+, CD3+CD56+NKG2C- and CD3+CD56-NKG2C+ T cells. HCMV seropositivity marked seven of the eight sequenced donors; one was seronegative.

This CDR3 has 13 amino acids. The germline V gene has CDR1 GTSNPN and CDR2 SVGIG (reference sequence). The study's findings and limits: Expanded NKG2C+ T cell clones were not confirmed as HCMV-specific.

As regards this clonotype: Its antigen remains unidentified.

From the 5' RACE reads, TCRdb lists one entry per CDR3 protein and no DNA. The sample's table shows 450,000 to 600,000 distinct CDR3 sequences. The receptor was derived from a man aged 18 to 29 in good health. This chain joins TRBV30 and TRBJ1-4. The specimen sequenced was blood T cells: a sorted CD56 or NKG2C T cell subset, CD4+ or CD8+ T cells, or bulk PBMC T cells (not recorded which). The CDR3 sequence: CAWAQKPIAALFF.